These 32 T cell receptor beta chains originate from one sample sequenced in a study of T cell repertoires in cytomegalovirus infection. TCRdb passed the reads through MiXCR, listing each CDR3 protein once. The table has about 80,000 distinct CDR3 sequences, 3.7% seen once. Sequencing input: PBMCs. These receptors originate from a human donor in good health (CMV status not recorded). Some clones in this sample may be carry-over from other donors' samples.

This clonotype was found many times. The V and J genes are TRBV6-2 or TRBV6-3 and TRBJ2-5, with 8 bases matching TRBD1. The trim removed 8 bases at V and 8 bases at J, leaving 7 bases unmatched. The CDR3 length is 12 residues. CDR1 MNHEY and CDR2 SVGEGT come from the germline V gene. The CDR3 is CASSRTGQTQYF. The CDR3, as DNA: TGTGCCAGCTCTCGGACAGGGCAAACCCAGTACTTC.

The sample holds many counts of this clonotype. CDR3 amino acids: CASSSSGWKNQPQHF. In DNA form, the CDR3 reads TGTGCCAGCAGCTCGAGCGGGTGGAAGAATCAGCCCCAGCATTTT. V is TRBV11-2 and J is TRBJ1-5; D is undetermined. Germline values: CDR1 SGHAT, CDR2 FQNNGV. Trimming shortened V by 4 bases and J by 4 bases, and 14 bases separated the two germline ends. This CDR3 has 15 residues.

This clonotype was seen many times. The chain carries TRBV28 and TRBJ1-1, with D uncertain. V was cut by 5 bases and J by 4 bases, with 8 bases left in between. Germline V gene lookup returns CDR1 MDHEN and CDR2 SYDVKM. CDR3 size: 12 residues. The CDR3, as DNA: TGTGCCAGCAGTATCCAGGTCACTGAAGCTTTCTTT. Residues: CASSIQVTEAFF.

This clonotype was seen many times. This chain joins TRBV7-2 and TRBJ2-6; no clear D. The CDR3 extends over 15 amino acids. Germline loops: CDR1 SGHTA, CDR2 FQGNSA. V was clipped by 0 bases and J by 0 bases, with 3 bases between them. The CDR3 protein is CASSLAGSGANVLTF. CDR3 in DNA: TGTGCCAGCAGCTTAGCGGGCTCTGGGGCCAACGTCCTGACTTTC.

Ten or more counts support this clonotype. J is TRBJ1-1 and V is TRBV7-6; 7 nucleotides line up with TRBD1. V was pared by 5 bases and J by 1 base, with 4 bases of the junction left unmatched. The CDR3 has 14 residues. Germline V CDR1 and CDR2: SGHVS, FNYEAQ. The CDR3 DNA sequence: TGTGCCAGCAGCGCGTACAGGGGGAACACTGAAGCTTTCTTT. This translates into CASSAYRGNTEAFF.

CDR3: CASSYSLAPDGYTDTQYF. CDR3 in DNA: TGTGCCAGCAGTTACTCCCTGGCTCCGGACGGATACACAGATACGCAGTATTTT. The rearrangement links TRBV6-5 to TRBJ2-3; D remains unclear. The V end lost 0 bases, the J end lost 2 bases, and 18 bases lay between the germline ends. Per the germline V gene, CDR1 is MNHEY and CDR2 is SVGAGI. The CDR3 runs to 18 residues.

This clonotype occurred many times. This chain connects TRBV18 to TRBJ1-5; D gene ambiguous. Germline values: CDR1 KGHSH, CDR2 LQKENI. This CDR3 comprises 15 residues. Trimming took off 3 bases at V and 7 bases at J, with 16 bases between the two ends. CDR3 nucleotide sequence: TGTGCCAGCTCACCTGATGTTGGCGGCCCGCAGCCCCAGCATTTT. It is translated as CASSPDVGGPQPQHF. Based on the CDR3 plus reference TRBV18 and TRBJ1-5, the full variable domain is NAGVMQNPRHLVRRRGQEARLRCSPMKGHSHVYWYRQLPEEGLKFMVYLQKENIIDESGMPKERFSAEFPKEGPSILRIQQVVRGDSAAYFCASSPDVGGPQPQHFGDGTRLSIL.

This clonotype has at least ten counts. The V gene is TRBV7-2, the J gene TRBJ2-1; D uncertain. The CDR3 loop spans 14 amino acids. The germline V gene encodes CDR1 SGHTA and CDR2 FQGNSA. Trimming removed 0 bases from V and 6 bases from J, with 9 bases in between. CDR3 residues: CASSLAQHSNEQFF. The CDR3 coding sequence is TGTGCCAGCAGCTTAGCGCAGCATTCCAATGAGCAGTTCTTC. Based on the CDR3 plus reference TRBV7-2 and TRBJ2-1, the full variable domain is GAGVSQSPSNKVTEKGKDVELRCDPISGHTALYWYRQSLGQGLEFLIYFQGNSAPDKSGLPSDRFSAERTGGSVSTLTIQRTQQEDSAVYLCASSLAQHSNEQFFGPGTRLTVL.

This clonotype was recorded many times. This chain links TRBV23-1 with TRBJ1-5; D not certain. TRBV23-1 has ORF status, its function being uncertain. This CDR3 is 15 amino acids long. Trimming took 2 bases from V and 7 from J, leaving 15 bases between them. The CDR3 loop reads CASSQIEGGFQPQHF. CDR3 sequence (DNA): TGCGCCAGCAGTCAAATCGAAGGCGGGTTCCAGCCCCAGCATTTT.

This clonotype showed up many times. The chain is built from TRBV5-4 and TRBJ2-5, with D possibly being TRBD1 (5 bases). Trimming took 1 base from V and 2 from J, leaving 9 bases between them. Germline CDR1 reads SGHNT; CDR2 reads YYREEE (reference sequence). CDR3 length equals 14 residues. The CDR3 here is CASSLWGRQETQYF. Here the CDR3 DNA reads TGTGCCAGCAGCTTGTGGGGCAGACAAGAGACCCAGTACTTC. The full variable domain, with the rest looked up from reference TRBV5-4 and TRBJ2-5, is ETGVTQSPTHLIKTRGQQVTLRCSSQSGHNTVSWYQQALGQGPQFIFQYYREEENGRGNFPPRFSGLQFPNYSSELNVNALELDDSALYLCASSLWGRQETQYFGPGTRLLVL.

This clonotype came up many times. The chain carries TRBV6-6 and TRBJ1-1, with a possible D match to TRBD1 (6 bases). Germline assignment: CDR1 MNHNY and CDR2 SVGAGI (reference sequence). This CDR3 is 15 amino acids long. V was cut by 6 bases and J by 5 bases, with 19 bases left in between. CDR3 protein: CASRKVSGGGTEAFF. CDR3 sequence (DNA): TGTGCCAGCAGGAAAGTAAGTGGGGGCGGGACTGAAGCTTTCTTT.

This clonotype was detected many times. This may stem from a read error, because a much larger clone lies one nucleotide away. V is TRBV7-2 and J is TRBJ1-5; 9 bases match TRBD1. V was pared by 5 bases and J by 5 bases, with 13 bases of the junction left unmatched. CDR3 length: 17 residues. Germline values: CDR1 SGHTA, CDR2 FQGNSA. The CDR3: CASSLRASGQGDQPQHF. The CDR3 DNA follows: TGTGCCAGCAGCCTCAGAGCATCGGGACAGGGCGATCAGCCCCAGCATTTT.

This clonotype was picked up many times. In DNA, the CDR3 is TGTGCCAGCAGCCGCTCCAATGAGCAGTTCTTC. The encoded protein is CASSRSNEQFF. The chain is built from TRBV7-2 and TRBJ2-1; D is uncertain. The CDR3 consists of 11 residues. V lost 5 bases and J 6 bases, leaving 5 bases between the germline ends. Germline V gene sequence: CDR1 SGHTA, CDR2 FQGNSA.

In this sample, this clonotype turned up many times. The genes are TRBV28 and TRBJ1-1; TRBD1 might be the D (5 bases). The CDR3 spans 14 residues. CDR1 MDHEN and CDR2 SYDVKM come from the germline V gene. The V gene lost 0 bases and the J gene lost 5 bases, with 10 bases spanning the gap. The CDR3 DNA follows: TGTGCCAGCAGTTTATGGGGGGATCAAACTGAAGCTTTCTTT. Encoded protein: CASSLWGDQTEAFF.

The rearrangement uses TRBV7-6 and TRBJ1-1; 8 bases line up with TRBD1. With V trimmed by 5 bases and J by 4 bases, 18 bases remained unmatched. This CDR3 has 18 amino acids. Germline V gives CDR1 SGHVS, CDR2 FNYEAQ. Written as DNA, the CDR3 is TGTGCCAGCAGCAAACGCGGGGTGGGCAGGGGGCGTCTCACTGAAGCTTTCTTT. It translates to CASSKRGVGRGRLTEAFF.

This clonotype was counted many times. The chain combines TRBV27 with TRBJ1-1; D not certain. The germline V gene encodes CDR1 MNHEY and CDR2 SMNVEV (reference sequence). The CDR3 spans 14 residues. With 2 bases removed from V and 5 bases from J, the gap between germline ends came to 12 bases. CDR3 sequence: CASSLRHERTEAFF. The CDR3 coding sequence is TGTGCCAGCAGTTTACGTCACGAGAGGACTGAAGCTTTCTTT.

This clonotype showed up many times. V gene TRBV5-4 combines with J gene TRBJ2-5; TRBD1 or TRBD2 may be the D gene (5 bases each). Germline V gene lookup returns CDR1 SGHNT and CDR2 YYREEE (reference sequence). V was cut by 5 bases and J by 4 bases, with 18 bases left in between. The CDR3 is made up of 15 amino acids. In DNA form, the CDR3 reads TGTGCCAGCAGAGGGGAGACTGGCACTCCAGAGACCCAGTACTTC. Translation: CASRGETGTPETQYF.

This clonotype was observed at least ten times. The rearrangement joins TRBV5-1 to TRBJ2-1, with no clear D. The CDR3 loop spans 13 amino acids. Germline loops: CDR1 SGHRS, CDR2 YFSETQ. Trimming cost V 5 bases and J 5 bases, with 11 bases left between them. For the CDR3, the DNA is TGCGCCAGCAGTTCCGATCCCAACAATGAGCAGTTCTTC. The encoded protein is CASSSDPNNEQFF.

This clonotype was recorded at least ten times. The V call is TRBV12-3 or TRBV12-4, the J call TRBJ2-3; D unresolved. The CDR3 runs to 14 residues. Trimming stripped 7 bases from V and 6 bases from J, with 17 bases between. CDR3 sequence: CASTNTIATDTQYF. In DNA form, the CDR3 reads TGTGCCAGCACAAATACGATCGCGACCGATACGCAGTATTTT.

In its sample, this clonotype was seen many times. This chain joins TRBV5-1 and TRBJ1-3; no definite D call. Trimming shortened V by 4 bases and J by 0 bases, and 11 bases separated the two germline ends. The CDR3 has 15 amino acids. The germline gives CDR1 SGHRS, CDR2 YFSETQ. The DNA of the CDR3 is TGCGCCAGCAGCACCGGACGTAGCTCTGGAAACACCATATATTTT. Amino acids: CASSTGRSSGNTIYF.

This clonotype was observed at least ten times. V is TRBV19 and J is TRBJ2-3; the D is unclear. The germline V gene encodes CDR1 LNHDA and CDR2 SQIVND (reference sequence). V lost 3 bases and J lost 6, with 4 bases in between. This CDR3 contains 11 residues. CDR3 DNA: TGTGCCAGTAGTATCCGGGATACGCAGTATTTT. Its protein is CASSIRDTQYF.

This clonotype was picked up many times. The CDR3 loop reads CASSVAGRNTEAFF. The CDR3 region has the DNA TGTGCCAGCAGCGTAGCGGGGAGGAACACTGAAGCTTTCTTT. V gene TRBV9 combines with J gene TRBJ1-1; D gene unclear. The CDR3 is 14 amino acids. The V gene's germline CDR1 is SGDLS and CDR2 YYNGEE. Trimming cost V 0 bases and J 1 base, with 7 bases left between them.

This clonotype was seen many times. This chain joins TRBV7-9 and TRBJ2-1, with 11 positions matching TRBD1. Germline V gives CDR1 SEHNR, CDR2 FQNEAQ (reference sequence). CDR3 length: 16 residues. V was clipped by 5 bases and J by 5 bases; unmatched bases: 8. CDR3 sequence reads: CASSHGTGGNDNEQFF. CDR3 DNA: TGTGCCAGCAGCCATGGGACAGGGGGAAATGACAATGAGCAGTTCTTC. The full variable domain, rest sourced from reference TRBV7-9 and TRBJ2-1, is DTGVSQNPRHKITKRGQNVTFRCDPISEHNRLYWYRQTLGQGPEFLTYFQNEAQLEKSRLLSDRFSAERPKGSFSTLEIQRTEQGDSAMYLCASSHGTGGNDNEQFFGPGTRLTVL.

In this sample, this clonotype turned up many times. The gene calls are TRBV28 and TRBJ1-1; maybe TRBD1 (6 bases). CDR3 length equals 12 residues. The V end was cut by 4 bases, the J end by 5 bases, with 8 bases between. The germline V gene encodes CDR1 MDHEN and CDR2 SYDVKM. The CDR3 nucleotides are TGTGCCAGCAGTTGGACAGAAACTGAAGCTTTCTTT. It translates to CASSWTETEAFF.

In this sample, this clonotype turned up many times. This chain links TRBV28 with TRBJ2-2; the D call may be TRBD1 or TRBD2 (5 bases each). The CDR3 contains 16 residues. Germline values: CDR1 MDHEN, CDR2 SYDVKM. Trimming took off 3 bases at V and 1 base at J, with 12 bases between the two ends. The CDR3 loop reads CASSLYGTVNTGELFF. The CDR3 DNA reads as TGTGCCAGCAGTTTGTACGGGACGGTGAACACCGGGGAGCTGTTTTTT.

This clonotype was counted ten times or more. The V call is TRBV30, the J call TRBJ2-3; tentative D call: TRBD2 (6 bases). The CDR3 runs to 14 residues. Trimming cost V 1 base and J 4 bases, with 12 bases left between them. Germline V gene sequence: CDR1 GTSNPN, CDR2 SVGIG (reference sequence). CDR3: CAWSGGVRADTQYF. The CDR3 DNA reads TGTGCCTGGAGTGGGGGGGTAAGGGCAGATACGCAGTATTTT.

The sample holds many counts of this clonotype. V gene TRBV19 combines with J gene TRBJ1-1; possible D gene TRBD1, 5 bases. The CDR3 totals 14 residues. Germline CDR1 LNHDA, CDR2 SQIVND (reference sequence). Trimming removed 3 bases from V and 0 bases from J, with 8 bases in between. This CDR3 reads CASSMTAMNTEAFF. The CDR3 nucleotides are TGTGCCAGTAGTATGACAGCCATGAACACTGAAGCTTTCTTT.

This clonotype was observed many times. The chain employs TRBV11-3 and TRBJ2-5; 7 positions agree with TRBD2. V lost 4 bases and J lost 5; bases outside the gene matches: 4. There are 13 residues in the CDR3. Germline loops: CDR1 SGHNT, CDR2 YENEEA. The CDR3 here is CASSSTRGETQYF. The CDR3, as DNA: TGTGCCAGCAGCTCGACGCGGGGGGAGACCCAGTACTTC.

This clonotype was seen ten or more times. CDR3 loop: CASSFGGHSNQPQHF. The CDR3 region has the DNA TGTGCCAGCAGCTTTGGAGGGCATAGCAATCAGCCCCAGCATTTT. V and J are TRBV5-6 and TRBJ1-5; D is unclear. Germline V lookup: CDR1 SGHDT, CDR2 YYEEEE. The CDR3 runs to 15 residues. V shed 2 bases and J shed 0 bases, with 9 bases lying between them.

Ten or more counts support this clonotype. The genes are TRBV7-6 and TRBJ1-1; D is possibly TRBD1 (5 bases). V was pared by 2 bases and J by 5 bases, with 9 bases between. The CDR3 is made up of 13 amino acids. Germline-derived CDR1 and CDR2 are SGHVS and FNYEAQ. CDR3 loop: CASSLQGWTEAFF. CDR3 coding DNA: TGTGCCAGCAGCTTACAGGGTTGGACTGAAGCTTTCTTT.

The chain carries TRBV7-2 and TRBJ2-1; possible D gene TRBD2, 5 bases. V lost 3 bases, J lost 6 bases, and 12 bases lay in between. The CDR3 totals 14 residues. The germline V gene has CDR1 SGHTA and CDR2 FQGNSA. The DNA of the CDR3 is TGTGCCAGCAGCTTCGGCTACGGAGGCAATGAGCAGTTCTTC. Protein product: CASSFGYGGNEQFF.

This clonotype was seen at least ten times. The CDR3 DNA sequence: TGCGCCAGCAGCCAAGAAGCGCGACAGCAGAATGAAAAACTGTTTTTT. Translation gives CASSQEARQQNEKLFF. The chain joins TRBV4-1 to TRBJ1-4, with D perhaps TRBD1 (5 bases). The CDR3 covers 16 residues. The germline V and J ends were trimmed by 0 bases and 5 bases, with 13 bases remaining between them. CDR1 is MGHRA, CDR2 YSYEKL, per germline.